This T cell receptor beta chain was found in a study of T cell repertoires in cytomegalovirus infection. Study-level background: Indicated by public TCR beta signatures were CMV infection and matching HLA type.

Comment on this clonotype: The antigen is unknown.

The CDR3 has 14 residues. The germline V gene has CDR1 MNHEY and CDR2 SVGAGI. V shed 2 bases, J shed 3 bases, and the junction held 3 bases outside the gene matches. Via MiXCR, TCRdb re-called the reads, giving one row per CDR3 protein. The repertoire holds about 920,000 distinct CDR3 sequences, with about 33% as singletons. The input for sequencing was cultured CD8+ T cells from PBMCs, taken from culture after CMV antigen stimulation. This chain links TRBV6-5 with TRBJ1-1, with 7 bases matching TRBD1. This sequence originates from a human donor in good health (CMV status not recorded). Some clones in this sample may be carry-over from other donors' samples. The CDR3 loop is CASSYLTGDTEAFF. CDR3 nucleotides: TGTGCCAGCAGTTACCTAACAGGGGACACTGAAGCTTTCTTT.